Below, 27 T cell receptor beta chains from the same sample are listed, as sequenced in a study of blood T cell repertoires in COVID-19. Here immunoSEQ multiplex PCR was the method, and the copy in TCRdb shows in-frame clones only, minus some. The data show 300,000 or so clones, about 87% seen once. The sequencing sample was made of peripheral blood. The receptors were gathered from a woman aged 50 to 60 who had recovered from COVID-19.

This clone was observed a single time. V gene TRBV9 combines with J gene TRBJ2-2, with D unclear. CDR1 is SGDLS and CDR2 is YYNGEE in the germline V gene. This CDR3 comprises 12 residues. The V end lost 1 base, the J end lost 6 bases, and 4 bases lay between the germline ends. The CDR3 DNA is TGTGCCAGCAGCGTACTCTCCGGGGAGCTGTTTTTT. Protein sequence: CASSVLSGELFF.

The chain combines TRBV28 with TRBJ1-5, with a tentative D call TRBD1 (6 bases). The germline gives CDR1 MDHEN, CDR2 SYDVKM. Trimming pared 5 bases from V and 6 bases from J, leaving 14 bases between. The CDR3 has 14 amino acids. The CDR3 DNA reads TGTGCCAGCAGTATCTACAGGGCGGGTCAGCCCCAGCATTTT. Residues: CASSIYRAGQPQHF.

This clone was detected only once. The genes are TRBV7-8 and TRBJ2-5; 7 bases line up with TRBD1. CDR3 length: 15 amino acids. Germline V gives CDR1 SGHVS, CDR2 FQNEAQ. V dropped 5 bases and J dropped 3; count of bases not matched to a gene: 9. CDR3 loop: CASSTAGTVKETQYF. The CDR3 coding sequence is TGTGCCAGCAGCACCGCCGGGACAGTTAAAGAGACCCAGTACTTC.

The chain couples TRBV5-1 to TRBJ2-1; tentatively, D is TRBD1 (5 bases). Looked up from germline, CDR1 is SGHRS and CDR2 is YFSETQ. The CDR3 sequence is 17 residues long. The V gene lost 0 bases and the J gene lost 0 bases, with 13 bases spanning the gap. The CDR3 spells CASSLVSGISSYNEQFF. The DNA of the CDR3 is TGCGCCAGCAGCTTGGTTTCAGGGATAAGCTCCTACAATGAGCAGTTCTTC.

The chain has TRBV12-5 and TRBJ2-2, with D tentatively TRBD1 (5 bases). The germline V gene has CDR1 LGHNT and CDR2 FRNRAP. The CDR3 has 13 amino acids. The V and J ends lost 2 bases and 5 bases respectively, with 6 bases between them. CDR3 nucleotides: TGTGCTAGTGGTTTGACAGGAACCGGGGAGCTGTTTTTT. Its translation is CASGLTGTGELFF.

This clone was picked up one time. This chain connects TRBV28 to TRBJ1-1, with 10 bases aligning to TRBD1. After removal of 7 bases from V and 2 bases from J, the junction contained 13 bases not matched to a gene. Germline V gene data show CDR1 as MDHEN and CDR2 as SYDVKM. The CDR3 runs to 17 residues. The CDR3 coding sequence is TGTGCCAGCACCCTCCTCCCGGGACAGGGGTCCAACACTGAAGCTTTCTTT. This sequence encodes CASTLLPGQGSNTEAFF. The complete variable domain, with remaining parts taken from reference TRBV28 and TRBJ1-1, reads DVKVTQSSRYLVKRTGEKVFLECVQDMDHENMFWYRQDPGLGLRLIYFSYDVKMKEKGDIPEGYSVSREKKERFSLILESASTNQTSMYLCASTLLPGQGSNTEAFFGQGTRLTVV.

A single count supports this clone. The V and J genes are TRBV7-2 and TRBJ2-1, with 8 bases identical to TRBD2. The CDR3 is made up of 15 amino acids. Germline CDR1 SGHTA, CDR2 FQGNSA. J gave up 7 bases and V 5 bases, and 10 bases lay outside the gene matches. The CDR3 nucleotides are TGTGCCAGCAGCCCGACCGGGACTAGTAAGAATGAGCAGTTCTTC. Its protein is CASSPTGTSKNEQFF.

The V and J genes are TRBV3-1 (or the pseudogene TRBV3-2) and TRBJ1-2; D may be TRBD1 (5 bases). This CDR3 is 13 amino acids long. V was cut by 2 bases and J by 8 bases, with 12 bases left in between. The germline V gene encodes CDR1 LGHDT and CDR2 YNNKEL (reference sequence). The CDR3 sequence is CASSQLGEGGYTF. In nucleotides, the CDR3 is TGTGCCAGCAGCCAATTAGGGGAAGGCGGCTACACCTTC.

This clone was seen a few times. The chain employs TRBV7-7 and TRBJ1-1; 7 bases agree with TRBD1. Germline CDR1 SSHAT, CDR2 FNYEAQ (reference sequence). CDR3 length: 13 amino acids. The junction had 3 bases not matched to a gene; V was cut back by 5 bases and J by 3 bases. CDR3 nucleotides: TGTGCCAGCAGCGTAGACAGGGACACTGAAGCTTTCTTT. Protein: CASSVDRDTEAFF.

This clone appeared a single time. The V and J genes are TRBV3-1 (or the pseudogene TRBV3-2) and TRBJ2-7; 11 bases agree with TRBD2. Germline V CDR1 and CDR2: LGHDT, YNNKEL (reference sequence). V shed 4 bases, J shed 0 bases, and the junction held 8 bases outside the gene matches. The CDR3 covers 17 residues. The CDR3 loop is CASSPPSGGPSSYEQYF. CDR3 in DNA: TGTGCCAGCAGCCCTCCTAGCGGGGGGCCCTCCTCCTACGAGCAGTACTTC.

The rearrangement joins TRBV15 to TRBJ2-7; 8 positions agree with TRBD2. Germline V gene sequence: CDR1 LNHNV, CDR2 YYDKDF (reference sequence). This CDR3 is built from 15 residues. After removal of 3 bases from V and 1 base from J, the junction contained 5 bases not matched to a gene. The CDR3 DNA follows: TGTGCCACCAGCAGGTCCGCTAGCGGGTCCTACGAGCAGTACTTC. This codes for CATSRSASGSYEQYF.

In nucleotides, the CDR3 is TGTGCCAGCAGCTCCGCGGACTTTAATTCACCCCTCCACTTT. Translation gives CASSSADFNSPLHF. The gene calls are TRBV7-2 and TRBJ1-6; D call uncertain. The CDR3 spans 14 residues. V lost 4 bases and J lost 6, with 10 bases in between. Germline lookup yields CDR1 SGHTA and CDR2 FQGNSA. Complete variable domain (other parts from reference TRBV7-2 and TRBJ1-6): GAGVSQSPSNKVTEKGKDVELRCDPISGHTALYWYRQSLGQGLEFLIYFQGNSAPDKSGLPSDRFSAERTGGSVSTLTIQRTQQEDSAVYLCASSSADFNSPLHFGNGTRLTVT.

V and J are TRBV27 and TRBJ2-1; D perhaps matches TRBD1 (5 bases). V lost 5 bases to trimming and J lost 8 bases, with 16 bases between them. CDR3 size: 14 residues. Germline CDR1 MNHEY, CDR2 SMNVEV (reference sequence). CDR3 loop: CASSEDTSYDEQFF. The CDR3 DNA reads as TGTGCCAGCAGTGAGGACACTTCTTACGATGAGCAGTTCTTC.

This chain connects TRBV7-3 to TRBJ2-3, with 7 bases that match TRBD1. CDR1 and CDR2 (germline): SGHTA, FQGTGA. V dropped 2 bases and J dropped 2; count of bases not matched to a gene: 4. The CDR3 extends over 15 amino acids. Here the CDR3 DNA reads TGTGCCAGCAGCTTATGGGGACAGACCACAGATACGCAGTATTTT. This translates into CASSLWGQTTDTQYF. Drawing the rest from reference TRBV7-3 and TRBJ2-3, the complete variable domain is GAGVSQTPSNKVTEKGKYVELRCDPISGHTALYWYRQSLGQGPEFLIYFQGTGAADDSGLPNDRFFAVRPEGSVSTLKIQRTERGDSAVYLCASSLWGQTTDTQYFGPGTRLTVL.

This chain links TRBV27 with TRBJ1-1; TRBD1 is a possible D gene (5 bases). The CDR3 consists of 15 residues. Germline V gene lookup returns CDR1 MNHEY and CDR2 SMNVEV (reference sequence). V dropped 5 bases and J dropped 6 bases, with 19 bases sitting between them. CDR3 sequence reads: CASSPSRVLVAEAFF. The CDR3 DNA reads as TGTGCCAGCAGTCCCTCCAGGGTCCTCGTCGCTGAAGCTTTCTTT.

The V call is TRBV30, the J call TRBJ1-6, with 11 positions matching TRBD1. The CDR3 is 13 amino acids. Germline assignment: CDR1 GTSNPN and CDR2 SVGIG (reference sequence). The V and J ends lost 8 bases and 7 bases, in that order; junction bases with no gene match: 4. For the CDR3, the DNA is TGTGCCACAAGGACAGGGGGCAATTCACCCCTCCACTTT. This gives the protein CATRTGGNSPLHF. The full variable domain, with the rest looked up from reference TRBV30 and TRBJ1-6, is SQTIHQWPATLVQPVGSPLSLECTVEGTSNPNLYWYRQAAGRGLQLLFYSVGIGQISSEVPQNLSASRPQDRQFILSSKKLLLSDSGFYLCATRTGGNSPLHFGNGTRLTVT.

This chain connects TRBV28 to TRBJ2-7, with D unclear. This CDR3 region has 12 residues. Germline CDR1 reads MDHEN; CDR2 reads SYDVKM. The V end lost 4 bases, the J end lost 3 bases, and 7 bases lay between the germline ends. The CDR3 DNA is TGTGCCAGCAGTTCTAACCTCTACGAGCAGTACTTC. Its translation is CASSSNLYEQYF.

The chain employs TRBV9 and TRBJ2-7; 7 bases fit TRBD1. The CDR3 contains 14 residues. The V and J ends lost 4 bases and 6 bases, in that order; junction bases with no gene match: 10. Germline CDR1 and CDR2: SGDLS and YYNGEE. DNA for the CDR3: TGTGCCAGCAGCACTCGACAGGGAGCCGGCGAGCAGTACTTC. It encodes CASSTRQGAGEQYF.

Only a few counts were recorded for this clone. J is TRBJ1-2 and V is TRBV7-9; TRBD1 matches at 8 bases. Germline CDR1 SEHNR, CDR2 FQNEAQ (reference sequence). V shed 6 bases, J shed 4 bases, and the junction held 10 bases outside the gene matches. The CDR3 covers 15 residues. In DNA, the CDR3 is TGTGCCAGCAGTACATCGGGACAGGCCATCTATGGCTACACCTTC. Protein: CASSTSGQAIYGYTF.

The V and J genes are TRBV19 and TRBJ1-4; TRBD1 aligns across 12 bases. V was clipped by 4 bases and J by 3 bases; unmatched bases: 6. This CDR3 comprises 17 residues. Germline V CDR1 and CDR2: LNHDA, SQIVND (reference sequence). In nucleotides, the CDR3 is TGTGCCAGTAGTACTGGGACAGGGGGCCCTTCTAATGAAAAACTGTTTTTT. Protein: CASSTGTGGPSNEKLFF.

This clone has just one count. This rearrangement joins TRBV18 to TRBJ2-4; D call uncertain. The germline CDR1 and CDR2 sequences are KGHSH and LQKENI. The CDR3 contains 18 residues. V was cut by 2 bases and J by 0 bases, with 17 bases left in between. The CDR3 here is CASSPLPQLGLAKNIQYF. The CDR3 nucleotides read TGTGCCAGCTCACCATTGCCTCAGCTGGGCCTAGCCAAAAACATTCAGTACTTC.

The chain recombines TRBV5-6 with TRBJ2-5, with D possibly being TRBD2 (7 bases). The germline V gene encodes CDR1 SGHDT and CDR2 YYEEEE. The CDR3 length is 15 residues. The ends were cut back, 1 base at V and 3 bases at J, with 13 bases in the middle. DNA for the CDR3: TGTGCCAGCAGCTTGAACCGGGGGGCGAAAGAGACCCAGTACTTC. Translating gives CASSLNRGAKETQYF.

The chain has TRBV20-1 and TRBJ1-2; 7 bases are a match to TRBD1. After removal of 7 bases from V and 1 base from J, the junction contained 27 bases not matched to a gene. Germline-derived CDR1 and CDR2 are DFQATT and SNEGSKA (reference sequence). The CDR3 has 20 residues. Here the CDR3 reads CSGSGWGRGGFPTHNYGYTF. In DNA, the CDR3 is TGCAGTGGTAGTGGGTGGGGTAGAGGGGGCTTCCCGACTCATAACTATGGCTACACCTTC.

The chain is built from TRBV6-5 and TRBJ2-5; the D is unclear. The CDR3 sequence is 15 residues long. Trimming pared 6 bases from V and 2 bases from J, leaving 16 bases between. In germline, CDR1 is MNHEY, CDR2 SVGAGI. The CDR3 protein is CASSRMGRLQETQYF. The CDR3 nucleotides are TGTGCCAGCAGCCGAATGGGCAGGCTACAAGAGACCCAGTACTTC.

DNA of the CDR3: TGTGCCAGCAGTTTATCTTTTACCCGAATAGCGGACACCGGGGAGCTGTTTTTT. Translating gives CASSLSFTRIADTGELFF. The chain carries TRBV27 and TRBJ2-2; D is perhaps TRBD2 (6 bases). V was pared by 0 bases and J by 3 bases, with 17 bases between. CDR1 is MNHEY and CDR2 is SMNVEV in the germline V gene (reference sequence). CDR3 length: 18 amino acids.

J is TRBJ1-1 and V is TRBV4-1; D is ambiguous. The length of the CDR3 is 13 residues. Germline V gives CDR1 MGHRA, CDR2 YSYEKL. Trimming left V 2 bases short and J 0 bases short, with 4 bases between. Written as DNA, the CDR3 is TGCGCCAGCAGCCAACAGGTGAACACTGAAGCTTTCTTT. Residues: CASSQQVNTEAFF.

Here the CDR3 reads CATDPGQGYSPLHF. CDR3 in DNA: TGTGCCACGGATCCGGGACAGGGCTATTCACCCCTCCACTTT. This rearrangement joins TRBV10-3 to TRBJ1-6; 9 bases agree with TRBD1. Per the germline V gene, CDR1 is ENHRY and CDR2 is SYGVKD. This CDR3 spans 14 amino acids. The junction had 9 bases not matched to a gene; V was cut back by 10 bases and J by 8 bases.